The clone carrying this T cell receptor (beta chain) was observed a handful of times. Antigen: not known. The data stem from a study of T-cell memory formation after mild COVID-19. Study-level information: Largely, TCR clusters stayed within a single donor. Study results and caveats: Contracting CD8+ clones were enriched in EMRA, CD4+ mainly in CM and EM.

TCRdb reprocessed the 5' RACE reads via MiXCR and lists one record per CDR3 protein. The profile shows 450,000 to 700,000 distinct CDR3 sequences, roughly 18% of them singletons. Germline V gene data show CDR1 as DFQATT and CDR2 as SNEGSKA (reference sequence). The CDR3 is made up of 14 amino acids. Trimming took 4 bases from V and 7 from J; bases not matched to a gene: 11. The source material was PBMCs or a T cell subset sorted from them (not recorded which). The chain has TRBV20-1 and TRBJ1-1, with 8 bases aligning to TRBD1. This receptor was identified in an adult woman who had mild COVID-19 (a few samples of this study predate the infection). Cell type and time point are not known. This CDR3 is CSAKGRGRSGEAFF. In DNA form, the CDR3 reads TGCAGTGCTAAAGGCAGGGGGCGAAGTGGTGAAGCTTTCTTT.